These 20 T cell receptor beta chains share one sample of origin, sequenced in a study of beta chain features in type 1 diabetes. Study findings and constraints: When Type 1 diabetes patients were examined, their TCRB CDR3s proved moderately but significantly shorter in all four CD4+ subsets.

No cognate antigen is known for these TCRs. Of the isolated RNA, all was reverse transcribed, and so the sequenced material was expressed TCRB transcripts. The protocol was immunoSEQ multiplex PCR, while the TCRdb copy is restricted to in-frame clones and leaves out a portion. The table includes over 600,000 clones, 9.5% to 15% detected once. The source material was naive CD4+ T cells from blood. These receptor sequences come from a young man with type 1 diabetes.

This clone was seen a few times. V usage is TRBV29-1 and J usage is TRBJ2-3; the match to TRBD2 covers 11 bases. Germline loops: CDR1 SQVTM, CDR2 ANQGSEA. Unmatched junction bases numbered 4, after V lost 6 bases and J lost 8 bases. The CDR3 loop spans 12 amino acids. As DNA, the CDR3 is TGCAGCGTAGGTACTAGCGGGGGTACGCAGTATTTT. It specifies CSVGTSGGTQYF.

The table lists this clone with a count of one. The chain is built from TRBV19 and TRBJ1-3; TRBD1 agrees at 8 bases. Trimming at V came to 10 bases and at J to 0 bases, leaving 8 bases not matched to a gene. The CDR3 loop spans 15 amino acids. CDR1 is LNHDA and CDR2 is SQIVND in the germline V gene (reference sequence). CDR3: CAIVDRANSGNTIYF. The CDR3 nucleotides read TGTGCCATCGTGGACAGGGCTAACTCTGGAAACACCATATATTTT.

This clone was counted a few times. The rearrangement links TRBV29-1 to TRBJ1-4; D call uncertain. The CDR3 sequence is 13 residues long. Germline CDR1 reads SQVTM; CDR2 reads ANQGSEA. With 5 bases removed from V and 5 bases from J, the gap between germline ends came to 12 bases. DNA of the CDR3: TGCAGCGTTCGGGGAGGCATCAATGAAAAACTGTTTTTT. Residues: CSVRGGINEKLFF. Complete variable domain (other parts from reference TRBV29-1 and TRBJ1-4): SAVISQKPSRDICQRGTSLTIQCQVDSQVTMMFWYRQQPGQSLTLIATANQGSEATYESGFVIDKFPISRPNLTFSTLTVSNMSPEDSSIYLCSVRGGINEKLFFGSGTQLSVL.

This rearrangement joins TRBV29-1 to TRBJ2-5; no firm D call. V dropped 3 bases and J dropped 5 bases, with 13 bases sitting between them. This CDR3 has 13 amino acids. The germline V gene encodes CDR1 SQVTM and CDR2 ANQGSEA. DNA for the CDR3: TGCAGCGTTGAGGACGCTGAGCAGGAGACCCAGTACTTC. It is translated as CSVEDAEQETQYF.

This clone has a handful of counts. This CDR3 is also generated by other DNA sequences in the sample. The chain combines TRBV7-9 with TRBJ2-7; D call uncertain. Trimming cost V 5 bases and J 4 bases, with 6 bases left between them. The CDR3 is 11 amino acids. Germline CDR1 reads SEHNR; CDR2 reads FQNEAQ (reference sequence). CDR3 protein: CASSPGYEQYF. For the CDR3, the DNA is TGTGCCAGCAGCCCCGGGTACGAGCAGTACTTC.

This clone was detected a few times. The CDR3 here is CASSQEGAGRSYGYTF. The CDR3 DNA follows: TGCGCCAGCAGCCAAGAGGGCGCGGGGAGATCGTATGGCTACACCTTC. This chain connects TRBV4-3 to TRBJ1-2; D is ambiguous. This CDR3 has 16 amino acids. The V gene lost 0 bases and the J gene lost 5 bases, with 16 bases spanning the gap. The germline gives CDR1 LGHNA, CDR2 YSLEER.

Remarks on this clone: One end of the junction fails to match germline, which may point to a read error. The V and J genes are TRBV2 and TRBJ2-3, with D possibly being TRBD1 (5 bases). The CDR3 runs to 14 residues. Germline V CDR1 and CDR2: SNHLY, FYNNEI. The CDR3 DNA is TGTGCCAGTTCTTCAAGAGAGTGGGGCGCAACAGAAACTTTT. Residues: CASSSREWGATETF.

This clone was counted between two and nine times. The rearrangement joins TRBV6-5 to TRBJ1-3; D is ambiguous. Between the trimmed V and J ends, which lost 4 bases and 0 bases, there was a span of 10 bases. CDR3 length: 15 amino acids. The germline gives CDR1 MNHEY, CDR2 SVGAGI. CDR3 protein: CASSSPQASGNTIYF. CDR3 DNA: TGTGCCAGCAGTTCCCCTCAGGCCTCTGGAAACACCATATATTTT.

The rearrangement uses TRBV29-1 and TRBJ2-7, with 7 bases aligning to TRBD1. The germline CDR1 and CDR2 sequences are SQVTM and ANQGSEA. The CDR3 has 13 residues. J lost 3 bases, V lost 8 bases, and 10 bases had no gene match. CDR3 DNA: TGCAGCTTCGGACAGGTTGGTAGCTACGAGCAGTACTTC. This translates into CSFGQVGSYEQYF.

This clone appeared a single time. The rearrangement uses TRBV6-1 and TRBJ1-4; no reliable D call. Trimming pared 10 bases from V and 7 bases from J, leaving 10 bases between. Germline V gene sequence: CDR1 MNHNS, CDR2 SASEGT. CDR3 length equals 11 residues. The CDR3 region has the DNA TGTGCCACCTGGCACGGTGAAAAACTGTTTTTT. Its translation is CATWHGEKLFF.

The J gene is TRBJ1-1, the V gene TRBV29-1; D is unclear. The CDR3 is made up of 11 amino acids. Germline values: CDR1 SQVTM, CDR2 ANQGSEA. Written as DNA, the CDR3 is TGCAGTGGCCGGGTAAACACTGAAGCTTTCTTT. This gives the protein CSGRVNTEAFF.

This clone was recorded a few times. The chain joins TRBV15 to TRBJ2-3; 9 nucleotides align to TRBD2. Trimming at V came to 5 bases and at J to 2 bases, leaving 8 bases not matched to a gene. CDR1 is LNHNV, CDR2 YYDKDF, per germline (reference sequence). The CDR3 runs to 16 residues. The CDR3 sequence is CATSPAGGPFTDTQYF. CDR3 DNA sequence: TGTGCCACCAGCCCAGCGGGGGGCCCGTTCACAGATACGCAGTATTTT.

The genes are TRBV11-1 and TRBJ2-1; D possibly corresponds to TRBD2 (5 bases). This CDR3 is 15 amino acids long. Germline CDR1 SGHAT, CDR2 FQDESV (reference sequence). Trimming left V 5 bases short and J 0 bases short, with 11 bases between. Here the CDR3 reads CASSGPGSSYNEQFF. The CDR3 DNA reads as TGTGCCAGCAGCGGCCCGGGAAGCTCCTACAATGAGCAGTTCTTC.

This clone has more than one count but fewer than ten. Written as DNA, the CDR3 is TGCGCCAGCAGTCAACAATCTCCCCCCCCTGGACAGAGCTCCTACAATGAGCAGTTCTTC. It is translated as CASSQQSPPPGQSSYNEQFF. The chain carries TRBV23-1 and TRBJ2-1, with D perhaps matching TRBD1 (6 bases). TRBV23-1 is marked as an open reading frame, function uncertain. The V end was cut by 2 bases, the J end by 0 bases, with 23 bases between. The length of the CDR3 is 20 residues.

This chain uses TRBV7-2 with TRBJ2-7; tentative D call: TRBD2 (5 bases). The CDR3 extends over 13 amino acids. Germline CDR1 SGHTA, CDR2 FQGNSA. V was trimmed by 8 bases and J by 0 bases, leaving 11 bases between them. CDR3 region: CASGKADSYEQYF. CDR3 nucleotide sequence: TGTGCCAGCGGAAAAGCGGACTCCTACGAGCAGTACTTC.

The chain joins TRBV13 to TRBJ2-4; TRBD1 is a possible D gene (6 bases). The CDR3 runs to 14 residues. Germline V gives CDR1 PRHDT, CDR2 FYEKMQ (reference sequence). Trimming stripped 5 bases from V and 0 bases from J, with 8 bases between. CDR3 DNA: TGTGCCAGCAGCCCAGGGGCAGCCAAAAACATTCAGTACTTC. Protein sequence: CASSPGAAKNIQYF. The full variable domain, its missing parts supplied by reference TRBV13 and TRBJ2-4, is AAGVIQSPRHLIKEKRETATLKCYPIPRHDTVYWYQQGPGQDPQFLISFYEKMQSDKGSIPDRFSAQQFSDYHSELNMSSLELGDSALYFCASSPGAAKNIQYFGAGTRLSVL.

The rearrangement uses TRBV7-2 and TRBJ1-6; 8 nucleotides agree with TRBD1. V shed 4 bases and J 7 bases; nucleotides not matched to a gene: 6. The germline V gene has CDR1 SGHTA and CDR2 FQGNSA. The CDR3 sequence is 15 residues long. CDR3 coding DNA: TGTGCCAGCAGCTGGGGACAGGAGTTAAATTCACCCCTCCACTTT. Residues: CASSWGQELNSPLHF.

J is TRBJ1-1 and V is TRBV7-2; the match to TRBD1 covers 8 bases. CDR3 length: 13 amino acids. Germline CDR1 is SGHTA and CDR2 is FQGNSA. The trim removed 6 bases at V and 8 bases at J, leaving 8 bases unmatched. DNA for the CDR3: TGTGCCAGCAGTTCCTCCCGGGACAGGGAAGCTTTCTTT. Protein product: CASSSSRDREAFF.

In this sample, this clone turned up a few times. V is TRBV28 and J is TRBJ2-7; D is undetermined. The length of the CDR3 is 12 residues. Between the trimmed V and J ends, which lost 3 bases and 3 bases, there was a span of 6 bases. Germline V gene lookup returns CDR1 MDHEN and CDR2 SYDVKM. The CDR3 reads CASSFSGYEQYF. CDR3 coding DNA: TGTGCCAGCAGTTTCTCAGGCTACGAGCAGTACTTC.

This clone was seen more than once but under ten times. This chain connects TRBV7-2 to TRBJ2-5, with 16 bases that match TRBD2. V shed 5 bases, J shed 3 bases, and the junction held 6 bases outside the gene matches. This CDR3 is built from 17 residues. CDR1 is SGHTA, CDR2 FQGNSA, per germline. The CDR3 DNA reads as TGTGCCAGCAGCCACGGGACTAGCGGGGGGGCCGAAGAGACCCAGTACTTC. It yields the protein CASSHGTSGGAEETQYF.